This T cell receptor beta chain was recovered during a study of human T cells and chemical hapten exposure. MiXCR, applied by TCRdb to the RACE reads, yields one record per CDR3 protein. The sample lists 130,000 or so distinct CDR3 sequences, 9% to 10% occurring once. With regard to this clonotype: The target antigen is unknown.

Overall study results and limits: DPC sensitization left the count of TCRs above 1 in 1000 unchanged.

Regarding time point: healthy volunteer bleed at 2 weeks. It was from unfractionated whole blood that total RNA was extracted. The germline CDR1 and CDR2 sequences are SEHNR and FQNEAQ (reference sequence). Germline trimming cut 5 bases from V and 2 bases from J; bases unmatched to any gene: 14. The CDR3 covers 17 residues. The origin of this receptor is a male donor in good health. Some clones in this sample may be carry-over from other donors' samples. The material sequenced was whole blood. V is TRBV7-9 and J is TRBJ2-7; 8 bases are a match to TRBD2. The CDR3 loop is CASSHPTGAGDPYEQYF. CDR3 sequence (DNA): TGTGCCAGCAGCCACCCCACGGGAGCGGGGGACCCCTACGAGCAGTACTTC.